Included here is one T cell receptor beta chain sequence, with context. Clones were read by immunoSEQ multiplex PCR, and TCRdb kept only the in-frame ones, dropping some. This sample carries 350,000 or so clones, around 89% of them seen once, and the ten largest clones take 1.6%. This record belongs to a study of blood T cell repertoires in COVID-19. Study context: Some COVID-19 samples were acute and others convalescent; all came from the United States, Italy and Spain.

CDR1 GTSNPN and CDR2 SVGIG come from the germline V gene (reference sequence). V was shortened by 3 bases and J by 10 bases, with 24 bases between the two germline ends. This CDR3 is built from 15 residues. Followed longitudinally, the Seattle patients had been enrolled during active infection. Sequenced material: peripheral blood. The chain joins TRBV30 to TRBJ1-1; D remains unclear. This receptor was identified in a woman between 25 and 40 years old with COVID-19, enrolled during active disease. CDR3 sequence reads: CAWSKGGGRLGGAFF. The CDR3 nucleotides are TGTGCCTGGAGCAAGGGAGGAGGGCGCCTTGGAGGAGCTTTCTTT. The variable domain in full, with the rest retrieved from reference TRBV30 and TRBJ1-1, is SQTIHQWPATLVQPVGSPLSLECTVEGTSNPNLYWYRQAAGRGLQLLFYSVGIGQISSEVPQNLSASRPQDRQFILSSKKLLLSDSGFYLCAWSKGGGRLGGAFFGQGTRLTVV.